This TCR beta chain was observed in a study of OX40 agonist ivuxolimab in advanced cancers. The wider study: Three individuals attained partial responses, comprising one hepatocellular carcinoma case and two cutaneous melanoma cases. Study-level findings and limits: Both blood CD4+ and CD8+ T cells showed clonal growth by week 6 at 0.1 to 3.0 mg/kg.

Note on this clone: Antigen: not known.

TCRdb's table, derived via immunoSEQ multiplex PCR, lists solely in-frame clones and lacks some. The data contain tens of thousands of clones, roughly 88% of them singletons. Germline-derived CDR1 and CDR2 are LNHDA and SQIVND (reference sequence). The CDR3 contains 13 residues. Trimming pared 4 bases from V and 7 bases from J, leaving 10 bases between. The sample consisted of CD4+ or CD8+ T cells sorted from blood, taken in a trial of the OX40 agonist ivuxolimab. The clonotype was recovered from an adult with an advanced solid tumor such as melanoma, head and neck, liver or kidney cancer. V usage is TRBV19 and J usage is TRBJ1-4; tentative D call: TRBD1 (5 bases). CDR3 loop: CASSRGRGEKLFF. CDR3 nucleotides: TGTGCCAGTAGTAGGGGCCGAGGTGAAAAACTGTTTTTT. The entire variable domain, with the rest obtained from reference TRBV19 and TRBJ1-4, is as follows: DGGITQSPKYLFRKEGQNVTLSCEQNLNHDAMYWYRQDPGQGLRLIYYSQIVNDFQKGDIAEGYSVSREKKESFPLTVTSAQKNPTAFYLCASSRGRGEKLFFGSGTQLSVL.